This note documents a single T cell receptor beta chain sequence. Only a few counts were recorded for this clone. Its antigen is not yet known. Nothing much larger sits one base from this clone, and base qualities are not available. TCRbeta CDR3 regions were amplified from genomic DNA by means of the immunoSEQ Assay, a bias-controlled multiplex PCR. The study's processing was this. Nucleated cell counts per sample were estimated from amplification of reference gene primers within the assay. Sequence reads were collapsed and filtered to measure the absolute abundance of every unique TCRbeta CDR3 rearrangement. For each sample, productive Simpson clonality was calculated as the square root of Simpson's diversity index across productive rearrangements. TCRdb stores this immuneACCESS table with in-frame sequences only. Part of the clones is absent; in the studies checked, under half of the shortfall reflects unresolved V genes, and no reason is known for the rest. V, J and clone size derive from that table, while D and trimming were established from the DNA sequence. This sample gives roughly 110,000 clones in total; around 89% of them show up just once. The ten largest clones add up to about 19% of the sample.

This sample was included in a study of blood T cell repertoires in COVID-19 (TCRdb year 2020). For context, the study as a whole: The collaborator samples originated in the United States, Italy and Spain and spanned the acute and convalescent phases of COVID-19. HLA class I and class II types, where available, came from metadata supplied by the sample provider rather than from assay-based typing. The repertoires were released in a freely available public database intended as a resource for research on the immune response to SARS-CoV-2. The sample metadata nearly always contained a de-identified subject ID, COVID-19 status, age in years and sex. The dataset comprised deeply sampled blood TCRbeta repertoires from subjects exposed to, actively infected with, or recovered from COVID-19. Samples were obtained from the ongoing ImmuneRACE study (first 160 participants) and from roughly 1,300 subjects provided by 6 global collaborators. The prospective study material was composed of cDNA or gDNA derived from T cells, B-cell-depleted T cells, or PBMCs. Broader findings and caveats from the paper: The quantity of clinical and demographic metadata differed by source and by participant and was supplied without curation.

The CDR3, cysteine through phenylalanine, is 15 amino acids long. Left in the record is the CDR3 DNA by itself, 45 bases read in frame from the first base. The V and J ends are trimmed by 2 bases and 10 bases, leaving 18 bases between them. Via the germline V gene (reference sequence), CDR1 is WNHNN and CDR2 SYGVQD. Whole blood was collected in K2EDTA tubes by collaborating institutions according to the institutions' own protocols. Collaborator samples were shipped for TCRbeta analysis as frozen whole blood, isolated PBMCs, or DNA extracted from either sample type. The sequence came from a human donor with acute or convalescent COVID-19. The donor label of this sample is uncertain. The sequenced sample was peripheral blood. The sequence links TRBV10-1 to TRBJ1-5, with a weak D call of TRBD1 (5 bases match). CDR3 protein: CASSESRDLVRPQHF. The DNA sequence reads TGCGCCAGCAGTGAGAGTAGGGACTTGGTGCGTCCCCAGCATTTT.